This entry features one T cell receptor (beta chain) sequence. What it binds is not known. CD3+ T cells were rested overnight without fetal bovine serum. The record originates from a study of T cell repertoires and leukemia-associated antigens. Study summary: Some 16 million effective reads came from all samples combined.

TCRdb recomputed calls from the 5' RACE reads with MiXCR, one row per CDR3 protein. The repertoire consists of 13,000 to 15,000 distinct CDR3 sequences, with 30% to 40% occurring once and the leading ten covering roughly 8.7%. The CDR3 is made up of 16 amino acids. The sequence derives from a female donor in good health. The material sequenced was CD3+ T cells sorted from blood and cultured. The genes are TRBV21-1 and TRBJ2-1; the table names TRBD2, a call not compared with the DNA. TRBV21-1 is noted as a pseudogene. The CDR3 DNA reads as TGTGTCAGCAGCAAAGAGGCGGGAGGGCCTTACAATGAGCAGTTCTTT. It is translated as CVSSKEAGGPYNEQFF.